This entry lists 6 T cell receptor beta chains sequenced from one sample in a study of hypomethylating agent response in myelodysplastic syndrome. Produced via immunoSEQ multiplex PCR; TCRdb's table is partial and in-frame only. The top ten clones hold roughly a quarter of a sample with approximately 4,500 clones, roughly 84% of them seen once. Sequenced material: bone marrow, taken before or after starting hypomethylating agent treatment for myelodysplastic syndrome (not recorded which). The receptors were gathered from a human donor with myelodysplastic syndrome.

The V gene is TRBV7-6, the J gene TRBJ2-2; no definite D call. This CDR3 is built from 14 residues. Germline V lookup: CDR1 SGHVS, CDR2 FNYEAQ. Between the trimmed V and J ends, which lost 5 bases and 1 base, there was a span of 8 bases. CDR3 region: CASSPVQNTGELFF. The CDR3 DNA reads as TGTGCCAGCAGCCCTGTCCAGAACACCGGGGAGCTGTTTTTT. Looking up the rest from reference TRBV7-6 and TRBJ2-2 gives the full variable domain: GAGVSQSPRYKVTKRGQDVALRCDPISGHVSLYWYRQALGQGPEFLTYFNYEAQQDKSGLPNDRFSAERPEGSISTLTIQRTEQRDSAMYRCASSPVQNTGELFFGEGSRLTVL.

The chain joins TRBV6-5 to TRBJ1-5; no clear D. This CDR3 has 16 residues. Germline V gene data show CDR1 as MNHEY and CDR2 as SVGAGI. The V end was cut by 4 bases, the J end by 1 base, with 14 bases between. The CDR3 loop is CASSWAPPASNQPQHF. As DNA, the CDR3 is TGTGCCAGCAGTTGGGCCCCCCCTGCCAGCAATCAGCCCCAGCATTTT.

The gene calls are TRBV18 and TRBJ2-7; 11 bases are shared with TRBD1. CDR1 is KGHSH, CDR2 LQKENI, per germline. V was pared by 0 bases and J by 2 bases, with 3 bases of the junction left unmatched. CDR3 length: 16 amino acids. CDR3 nucleotide sequence: TGTGCCAGCTCACCACCGGGGGGACAGGGGGCCTACGAGCAGTACTTC. This sequence encodes CASSPPGGQGAYEQYF.

This chain uses TRBV20-1 with TRBJ1-1; D unclear. Looked up from germline, CDR1 is DFQATT and CDR2 is SNEGSKA (reference sequence). The CDR3 has 11 amino acids. V was cut by 4 bases and J by 1 base, with 4 bases left in between. The CDR3 sequence is CSANKNTEAFF. The CDR3 coding sequence is TGCAGTGCTAATAAGAACACTGAAGCTTTCTTT.

This clone was seen only a few times. The rearrangement joins TRBV28 to TRBJ2-7; D remains ambiguous. There are 14 residues in the CDR3. The germline V gene has CDR1 MDHEN and CDR2 SYDVKM. V lost 3 bases and J lost 1, with 10 bases in between. The CDR3 DNA reads TGTGCCAGCAGTTTTACGTGGGGTTCCTACGAGCAGTACTTC. This sequence encodes CASSFTWGSYEQYF.

This clone appeared a few times. The chain couples TRBV19 to TRBJ1-5, with 7 bases identical to TRBD1. Germline V gene data show CDR1 as LNHDA and CDR2 as SQIVND (reference sequence). CDR3 length: 15 residues. The ends lost 7 bases at V and 1 base at J; junction bases unmatched: 7. CDR3 DNA sequence: TGTGCCAGTAAGGACAGGATTGGCAGCAATCAGCCCCAGCATTTT. The encoded protein is CASKDRIGSNQPQHF.